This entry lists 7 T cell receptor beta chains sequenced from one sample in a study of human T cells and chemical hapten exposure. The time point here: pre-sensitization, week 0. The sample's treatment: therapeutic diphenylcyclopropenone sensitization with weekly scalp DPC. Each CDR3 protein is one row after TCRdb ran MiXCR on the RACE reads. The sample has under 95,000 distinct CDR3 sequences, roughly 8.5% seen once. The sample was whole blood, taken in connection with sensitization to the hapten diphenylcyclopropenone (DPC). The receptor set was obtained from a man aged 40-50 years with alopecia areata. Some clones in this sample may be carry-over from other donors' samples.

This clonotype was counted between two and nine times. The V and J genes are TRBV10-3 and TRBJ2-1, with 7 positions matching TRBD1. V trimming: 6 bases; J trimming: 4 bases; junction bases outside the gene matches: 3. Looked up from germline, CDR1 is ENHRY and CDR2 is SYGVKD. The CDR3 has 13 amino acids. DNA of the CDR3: TGTGCCATCAGCGGGACAGAGTACAATGAGCAGTTCTTC. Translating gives CAISGTEYNEQFF.

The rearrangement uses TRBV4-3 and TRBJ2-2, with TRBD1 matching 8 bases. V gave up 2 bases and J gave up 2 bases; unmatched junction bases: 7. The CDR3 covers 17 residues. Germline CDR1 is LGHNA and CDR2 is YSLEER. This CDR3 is CASSQHQGARNTGELFF. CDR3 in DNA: TGCGCCAGCAGCCAACACCAGGGGGCCAGAAACACCGGGGAGCTGTTTTTT.

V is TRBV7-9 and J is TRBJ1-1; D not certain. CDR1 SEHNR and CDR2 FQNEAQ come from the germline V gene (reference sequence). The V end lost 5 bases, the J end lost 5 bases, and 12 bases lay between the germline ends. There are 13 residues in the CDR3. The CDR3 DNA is TGTGCCAGCAGCAAAGAGGCCGAGACTGAAGCTTTCTTT. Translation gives CASSKEAETEAFF.

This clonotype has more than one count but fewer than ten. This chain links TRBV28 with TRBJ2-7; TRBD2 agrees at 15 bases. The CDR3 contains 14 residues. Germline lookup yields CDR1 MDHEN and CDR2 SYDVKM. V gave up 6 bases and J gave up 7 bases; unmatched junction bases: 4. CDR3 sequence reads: CASSRGTSGREQYF. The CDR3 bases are TGTGCCAGCAGCCGCGGGACTAGCGGGAGGGAGCAGTACTTC.

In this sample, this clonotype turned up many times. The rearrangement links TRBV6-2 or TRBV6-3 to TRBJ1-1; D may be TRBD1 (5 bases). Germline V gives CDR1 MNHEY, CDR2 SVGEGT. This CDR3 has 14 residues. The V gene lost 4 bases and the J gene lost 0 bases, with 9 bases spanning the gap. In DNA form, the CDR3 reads TGTGCCAGCAGTTCACCGGGACTGAACACTGAAGCTTTCTTT. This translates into CASSSPGLNTEAFF.

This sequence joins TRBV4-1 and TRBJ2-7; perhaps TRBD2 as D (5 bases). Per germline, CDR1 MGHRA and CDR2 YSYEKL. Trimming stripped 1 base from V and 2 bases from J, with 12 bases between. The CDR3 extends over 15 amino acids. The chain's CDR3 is CASSQVHDYPYEQYV. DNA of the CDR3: TGCGCCAGCAGCCAAGTTCATGACTATCCCTACGAGCAGTACGTC.

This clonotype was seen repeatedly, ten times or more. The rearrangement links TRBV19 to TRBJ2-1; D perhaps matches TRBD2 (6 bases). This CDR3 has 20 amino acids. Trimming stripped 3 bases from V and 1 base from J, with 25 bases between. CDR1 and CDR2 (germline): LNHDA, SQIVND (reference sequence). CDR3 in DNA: TGTGCCAGTAGTATTCATCCCACGGGAGTCGGGAGAAGATCCTACAATGAGCAGTTCTTC. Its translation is CASSIHPTGVGRRSYNEQFF.